A selection of T cell receptor beta chains follows, all from one sample in a study of cytomegalovirus exposure and HLA in healthy donors. Sequenced by immunoSEQ multiplex PCR; TCRdb stores in-frame clones only, minus some. The listing records 110,000 to 150,000 clones. The specimen was PBMCs. All receptors derive from a woman between 18 and 30 years old in good health and CMV-seronegative. Each CDR3 is given with its conserved first and last residue. The D gene is left open where the match is weak.

>14|TRBD2|TRBV5-4|TRBJ2-5
TGTGCCTCGAGCCAGAAAGCGGGAGTGGAGACCCAGTACTTC
CASSQKAGVETQYF
>13|.|TRBV5-6|TRBJ1-1
TGTGCCAGCAGCTTCTCGGGGGACACTGAAGCTTTCTTT
CASSFSGDTEAFF
>18|.|TRBV21-1|TRBJ1-1
TGTGCCAGCAGCAAAGATATGAGAGAATTTATGGTGGACACTGAAGCTTTCTTT
CASSKDMREFMVDTEAFF
>16|.|TRBV5-8|TRBJ1-4
TGTGCCAGCAGCTACCGCACAGGGTTCATGGGGGAAAAACTGTTTTTT
CASSYRTGFMGEKLFF
>15|TRBD1|TRBV7-3|TRBJ2-1
TGTGCCAGCAGCTTTGGGACAGGGGAATACAATGAGCAGTTCTTC
CASSFGTGEYNEQFF
>11|.|TRBV20-1|TRBJ2-1
TGCAGTGCTTCATCCTACAATGAGCAGTTCTTC
CSASSYNEQFF
>13|.|TRBV9|TRBJ1-4
TGTGCCAGCAGCGTAGCGGTGACAGAAAAACTGTTTTTT
CASSVAVTEKLFF
>15|.|TRBV4-1|TRBJ2-3
TGCGCCAGCAGCCCGCGGAGGGGGGGAACAGATACGCAGTATTTT
CASSPRRGGTDTQYF
>14|TRBD1|TRBV5-5|TRBJ2-7
TGTGCCAGCAGCTCGCCGGGACAGGACTACGAGCAGTACTTC
CASSSPGQDYEQYF
>15|.|TRBV29-1|TRBJ2-1
TGCAGCGTTGAATATTCGGGAAGCTCCTACAATGAGCAGTTCTTC
CSVEYSGSSYNEQFF
>19|TRBD2|TRBV6-1|TRBJ2-1
TGTGCCAGCAGTGGGGCCAGAGGGACTAGCGGGAGCTCCTACAATGAGCAGTTCTTC
CASSGARGTSGSSYNEQFF
>17|TRBD1|TRBV5-1|TRBJ2-3
TGCGCCAGCAGGGGCGGGACAGGGGACCCCGTCGGGGATACGCAGTATTTT
CASRGGTGDPVGDTQYF
>21|.|TRBV4-2|TRBJ1-3
TGTGCCAGCAGCCTATATAGACTCGCTGAGAAAGATGGGGGGTTTAGAAACACCATATATTTT
CASSLYRLAEKDGGFRNTIYF
>15|.|TRBV5-1|TRBJ1-3
TGCGCCAGCAGCTTGGCAGGGCTCTCTGGAAACACCATATATTTT
CASSLAGLSGNTIYF
>12|.|TRBV29-1|TRBJ2-7
TGCAGCGTTTCCCTACAGGGTGGCCTCCAGTACTTC
CSVSLQGGLQYF
>13|.|TRBV27|TRBJ1-1
TGTGCCAGCAGTTTGGGGGGGAACACTGAAGCTTTCTTT
CASSLGGNTEAFF
>18|TRBD2|TRBV18|TRBJ2-7
TGTGCCAGCTCCCCCAAGGGTCTAGCGGGAGGTAAGGGATACGAGCAGTACTTC
CASSPKGLAGGKGYEQYF
>15|TRBD1|TRBV7-8|TRBJ1-3
TGTGCCAGCAGCCTGGGACAGGGGAGCGGTTACACCATATATTTT
CASSLGQGSGYTIYF
>14|.|TRBV10-1|TRBJ2-2
TGCGCCAGCAGTGAGTCGGGGAGAGCCGGGGAGCTGTTTTTT
CASSESGRAGELFF
>13|.|TRBV11-3|TRBJ2-1
TGTGCCAGCAGCCGGAGGGACAGTACCGAGCAGTTCTTC
CASSRRDSTEQFF
>15|.|TRBV7-9|TRBJ1-2
TGTGCCAGCAGCTTAGAATCCGGGGGTCTCTATGGCTACACCTTC
CASSLESGGLYGYTF
>14|.|TRBV6-6|TRBJ1-1
TGTGCCAGCAGTTACGATCGGGGGAGCACTGAAGCTTTCTTT
CASSYDRGSTEAFF
>14|.|TRBV7-2|TRBJ2-1
TGTGCCAGCAGCCCCCAGGGGACTATTCAAGAGCAGTTCTTC
CASSPQGTIQEQFF
>14|TRBD1|TRBV13|TRBJ1-1
TGTGCCAGCAGCCCCTGGACAGGGTACACTGAAGCTTTCTTT
CASSPWTGYTEAFF
>12|.|TRBV6-1|TRBJ1-1
TGTGCCACATACAGGGAAGGCACTGAAGCTTTCTTT
CATYREGTEAFF
>17|TRBD2|TRBV7-3|TRBJ2-1
TGTGCCAGCAGCTTAAGGCTAGGGACTAGCGGGAGTGATGAGCAGTTCTTC
CASSLRLGTSGSDEQFF
>20|TRBD2|TRBV5-4|TRBJ2-1
TGTGCCAGCAGCTTGGGGGGTTTAGTGAGGGCTAGCGGGAGAACGGATGAGCAGTTCTTC
CASSLGGLVRASGRTDEQFF